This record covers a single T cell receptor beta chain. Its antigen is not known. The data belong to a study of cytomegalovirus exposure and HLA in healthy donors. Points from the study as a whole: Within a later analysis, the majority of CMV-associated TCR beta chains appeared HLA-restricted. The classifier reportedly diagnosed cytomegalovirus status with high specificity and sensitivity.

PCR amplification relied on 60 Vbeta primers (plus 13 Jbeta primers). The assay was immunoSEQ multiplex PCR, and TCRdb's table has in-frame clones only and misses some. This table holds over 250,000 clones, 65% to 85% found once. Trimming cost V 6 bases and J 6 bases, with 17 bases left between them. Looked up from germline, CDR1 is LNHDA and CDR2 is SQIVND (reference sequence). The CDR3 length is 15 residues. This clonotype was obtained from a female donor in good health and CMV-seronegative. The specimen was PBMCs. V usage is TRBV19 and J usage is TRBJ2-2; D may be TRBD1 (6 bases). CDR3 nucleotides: TGTGCCAGTAGACCCTGGACCCCAGGGGCCGGGGAGCTGTTTTTT. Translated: CASRPWTPGAGELFF.